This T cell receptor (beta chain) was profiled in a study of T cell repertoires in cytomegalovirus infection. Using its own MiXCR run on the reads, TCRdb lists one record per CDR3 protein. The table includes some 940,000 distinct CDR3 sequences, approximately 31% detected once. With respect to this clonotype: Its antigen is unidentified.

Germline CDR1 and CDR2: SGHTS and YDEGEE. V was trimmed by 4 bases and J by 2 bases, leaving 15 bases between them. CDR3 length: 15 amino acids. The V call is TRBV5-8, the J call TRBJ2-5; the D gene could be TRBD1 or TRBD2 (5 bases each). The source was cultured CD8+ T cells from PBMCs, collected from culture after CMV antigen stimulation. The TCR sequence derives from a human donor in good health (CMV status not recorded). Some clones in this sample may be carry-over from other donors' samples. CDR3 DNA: TGTGCCAGCAGCCGTCTCGGGACCGAGCAAGAGACCCAGTACTTC. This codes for CASSRLGTEQETQYF.